This TCR beta chain emerged from a study of T cells in Graves' hyperthyroidism and ophthalmopathy. The V end was cut by 4 bases, the J end by 6 bases, with 22 bases between. Germline lookup yields CDR1 LGHDT and CDR2 YNNKEL (reference sequence). CDR3 length equals 17 residues. The CDR3 regions of TCR beta were amplified from RNA transcripts. When the TCR CDR3 underwent first-round RT-PCR, the HTBI primer set was used. Each CDR3 protein gets one entry after TCRdb re-called the multiplex PCR reads with MiXCR. The sample yields 300,000 to 450,000 distinct CDR3 sequences, roughly 25% seen once. The table lists this clonotype with many counts.

Specimen: blood. The receptor's source is a man aged 50-59 years with Graves' hyperthyroidism. This sequence joins TRBV3-1 and TRBJ2-1; maybe TRBD2 (7 bases). CDR3 amino acids: CASSLLAWGRAANEQFF. Written as DNA, the CDR3 is TGTGCCAGCAGCCTACTAGCGTGGGGGCGGGCTGCCAATGAGCAGTTCTTC.